The rows below give T cell receptor beta chains drawn from one sample of a study of blood T cell repertoires in COVID-19. Clones were sequenced by immunoSEQ multiplex PCR, and TCRdb holds only the in-frame ones, with some missing. The table lists 200,000 or so clones, 89% of them singletons, with approximately 8.1% in the top ten. The source material was PBMCs or T cells enriched from blood (not recorded which). These receptors all come from a woman under 30 who had recovered from COVID-19. Each CDR3 is given with its conserved first and last residue. The D gene is left open where the match is weak. A row's size may be missing; if present it is once, few, many or a size class.

TRBV5-5,-,TRBJ2-1,14,-,TGTGCCAGCAGCCCTCCCCCGGGGAAGAATGAGCAGTTCTTC,CASSPPPGKNEQFF
TRBV11-3,-,TRBJ2-7,15,TRBD2,TGTGCCAGCAATCCGGGAGCGGGGGGCATCCACGAGCAGTACTTC,CASNPGAGGIHEQYF
TRBV14,once,TRBJ2-6,19,-,TGTGCCAGCAGCCAATTAGAGGAAGCTTGGAGGGTCGGGGCCAACGTCCTGACTTTC,CASSQLEEAWRVGANVLTF
TRBV7-9,once,TRBJ2-1,16,-,TGTGCCAGCAGGCCCTTACGGGGGAGGTCGAGCAATGAGCAGTTCTTC,CASRPLRGRSSNEQFF
TRBV2,-,TRBJ2-2,15,-,TGTGCCAGCAGTGAGGTGACAGATATCACCGGGGAGCTGTTTTTT,CASSEVTDITGELFF
TRBV2,once,TRBJ1-1,16,TRBD1,TGTGCCAGCAGTTCTGGACAGGGGATAGTGAACACTGAAGCTTTCTTT,CASSSGQGIVNTEAFF
TRBV18,-,TRBJ1-2,14,-,TGTGCCAGCTCACTAAACGAGATCCCTGGTAACTACACCTTC,CASSLNEIPGNYTF
TRBV12-3/TRBV12-4,-,TRBJ1-4,13,-,TGTGCCAGCAGTTTACAGGGGAACGAAAAACTGTTTTTT,CASSLQGNEKLFF
TRBV9,-,TRBJ1-4,13,-,TGTGCCAGCAGCGGGGGGCCTGATGAAAAACTGTTTTTT,CASSGGPDEKLFF
TRBV18,once,TRBJ1-3,15,TRBD1,TGTGCCAGCTCACCTAATACAGGGGTTGGAAACACCATATATTTT,CASSPNTGVGNTIYF
TRBV29-1,-,TRBJ1-1,14,-,TGCAGCGTATCCCTCAGGGCCCCGAGCACTGAAGCTTTCTTT,CSVSLRAPSTEAFF
TRBV21-1,-,TRBJ2-1,16,-,TGTGCCAGCAGCACCCAAAATAGGGACAGGAAGAGTGAGCAGTTCTTC,CASSTQNRDRKSEQFF
TRBV9,-,TRBJ1-1,14,TRBD1,TGTGCCAGCAGCGTCTCCCCCGACAGGGGCAAAGCTTTCTTT,CASSVSPDRGKAFF
TRBV2,-,TRBJ2-7,16,TRBD1,TGTGCCAGCAGTGAAGAAGGGACAGGGTTCTCCTACGAGCAGTACTTC,CASSEEGTGFSYEQYF
TRBV6-1,-,TRBJ2-7,14,-,TGTGCCAGCAGTGAAGGGGACAACCGCTACGAGCAGTACTTC,CASSEGDNRYEQYF
TRBV7-9,-,TRBJ2-5,14,-,TGTGCCAGCAGCTTAGCGCGGGACAGCCAGACCCAGTACTTC,CASSLARDSQTQYF
TRBV30,-,TRBJ2-7,11,-,TGTGCCTGGGGAGGCGAGGGAGAGCAGTACTTC,CAWGGEGEQYF
TRBV19,-,TRBJ2-7,13,TRBD1,TGTGCCAGTAGTTCTGGACAGGGCTACGAGCAGTACTTC,CASSSGQGYEQYF
TRBV6-1,-,TRBJ1-6,14,-,TGTGCCAGCAGTGAAGACCAGGGTTGGTCACCCCTCCACTTT,CASSEDQGWSPLHF
TRBV27,-,TRBJ2-2,17,TRBD2,TGTGCCAGCAGTTTGCTAGTGCCCAGCGGGGGGGCCGGGGAGCTGTTTTTT,CASSLLVPSGGAGELFF
TRBV9,-,TRBJ2-7,14,TRBD2,TGTGCCAGCAGCGGCACCCCGGAAGCGGGGGAGCAGTACTTC,CASSGTPEAGEQYF
TRBV6-1,once,TRBJ1-5,13,-,TGTGCCAGCAGTGAAGCAACGGATCAGCCCCAGCATTTT,CASSEATDQPQHF
TRBV6-5,-,TRBJ1-4,13,TRBD1,TGTGCCAGCGGGGGACAGGGGGGTGAAAAACTGTTTTTT,CASGGQGGEKLFF
TRBV6-1,-,TRBJ2-5,16,-,TGTGCCAGCAGTGAAGCGCTACCCGACAGTGGGGAGACCCAGTACTTC,CASSEALPDSGETQYF
TRBV13,-,TRBJ2-7,16,-,TGTGCCAGCAGCTCCCCCAAACAGGGCAAGACCTACGAGCAGTACTTC,CASSSPKQGKTYEQYF
TRBV7-6,-,TRBJ2-3,16,-,TGTGCCAGCAGCCAGATTCCAGGGGTGAAGGTAGATACGCAGTATTTT,CASSQIPGVKVDTQYF
TRBV7-9,-,TRBJ2-7,13,-,TGTGCCAGCACCAAGGGACATAGCTACGAGCAGTACTTC,CASTKGHSYEQYF
TRBV25-1,-,TRBJ2-1,14,TRBD1,TGTGCCAGCAGTGTCAGGACAGGGGGCTATGAGCAGTTCTTC,CASSVRTGGYEQFF
TRBV19,-,TRBJ2-2,15,TRBD2,TGTGCCAGTAGTATCAAGCGGGGAGGGACCGGGGAGCTGTTTTTT,CASSIKRGGTGELFF
TRBV5-5,-,TRBJ1-1,14,-,TGTGCCAGCAGCGTGCGGCAGCTCGTCCCTGAAGCTTTCTTT,CASSVRQLVPEAFF
TRBV12-3/TRBV12-4,-,TRBJ1-5,13,TRBD1,TGTGCCAGCAGTACAGGGGGCAATCAGCCCCAGCATTTT,CASSTGGNQPQHF
TRBV4-1,-,TRBJ2-1,15,TRBD1,TGCGCCAGCAGGTTGGGACAGGGGGCCAACAATGAGCAGTTCTTC,CASRLGQGANNEQFF
TRBV6-5,-,TRBJ1-3,16,TRBD1,TGTGCCAGCAGTTACACGCAGGGGGCTTCTGGAAACACCATATATTTT,CASSYTQGASGNTIYF
TRBV28,-,TRBJ1-1,15,-,TGTGCCAGCAGTCTCCCCGGGAAGGAGGGCACTGAAGCTTTCTTT,CASSLPGKEGTEAFF
TRBV6-5,once,TRBJ2-5,16,-,TGTGCCAGCAGTTACTGGTCTACAGGGCGACAAGAGACCCAGTACTTC,CASSYWSTGRQETQYF
TRBV3-1/TRBV3-2,-,TRBJ2-2,15,TRBD2,TGTGCCACCAGCCTTCGGGGGGGGTGGACCGGGGAGCTGTTTTTT,CATSLRGGWTGELFF
TRBV5-1,-,TRBJ1-4,14,TRBD1,TGCGCCAGCAGCGGGGGACAGCTTAATGAAAAACTGTTTTTT,CASSGGQLNEKLFF
TRBV19,-,TRBJ2-3,15,TRBD2,TGTGCCAGTAGTCTCCCCTTGCGGGGGAGAGATACGCAGTATTTT,CASSLPLRGRDTQYF
TRBV4-1,-,TRBJ1-1,13,-,TGCGCCAGCAGCCCCGACAGTAACACTGAAGCTTTCTTT,CASSPDSNTEAFF
TRBV3-1/TRBV3-2,-,TRBJ2-7,16,-,TGTGCCAGCAGCCAGGGTACAGGTAGGGCAGGGTACGAGCAGTACTTC,CASSQGTGRAGYEQYF
TRBV7-9,-,TRBJ2-7,13,-,TGTGCCAGCAGCTCTGGACAGTCGTACGAGCAGTACTTC,CASSSGQSYEQYF
TRBV7-2,-,TRBJ2-7,11,TRBD1,TGTGCCAGCAGTGACAGGGGCGAGCAGTACTTC,CASSDRGEQYF
TRBV13,-,TRBJ2-7,15,TRBD2,TGTGCCAGCAGCCGAGGGCGGGGGGGCCCCTACGAGCAGTACTTC,CASSRGRGGPYEQYF
TRBV5-1,-,TRBJ1-6,15,-,TGCGCCAGCAGCTTGGGGGGGCCCGATAATTCACCCCTCCACTTT,CASSLGGPDNSPLHF
TRBV11-3,-,TRBJ2-1,14,TRBD2,TGTGCCAGCAGCTTAAGCGGGGGGGCTAATGAGCAGTTCTTC,CASSLSGGANEQFF
TRBV28,-,TRBJ1-2,15,TRBD1,TGTGCCAGCAGTCCCTACAGGGGGTCCAAGGGTGGCTACACCTTC,CASSPYRGSKGGYTF
TRBV28,-,TRBJ1-5,14,-,TGTGCCAGCAGCTCAGGGGACGGCAATCAGCCCCAGCATTTT,CASSSGDGNQPQHF
TRBV4-1,-,TRBJ2-7,14,-,TGCGCCAGCAGCCCAGTTGAGGGGGACTACGAGCAGTACTTC,CASSPVEGDYEQYF
TRBV2,-,TRBJ2-1,13,-,TGTGCCAGCAAACAGAACTCCTACAATGAGCAGTTCTTC,CASKQNSYNEQFF
TRBV30,-,TRBJ1-2,13,TRBD1,TGTGCCTGGAGTATCCGGGACAGGGGGGGCTACACCTTC,CAWSIRDRGGYTF
TRBV20-1,-,TRBJ2-2,15,TRBD2,TGCAGTGCTAGTATCCAGCGGGGGGGCATCGGGGAGCTGTTTTTT,CSASIQRGGIGELFF
TRBV6-5,few,TRBJ1-3,14,-,TGTGCCAGCAGCCCCGGGGGTTATGGAAACACCATATATTTT,CASSPGGYGNTIYF
TRBV5-6,-,TRBJ1-1,15,-,TGTGCCAGCAGCTGGGCCTTGGGGGGACTCACTGAAGCTTTCTTT,CASSWALGGLTEAFF
TRBV6-5,-,TRBJ1-1,15,-,TGTGCCAGCAGTCCTAGTAGCGGGGCTAACACTGAAGCTTTCTTT,CASSPSSGANTEAFF
TRBV14,-,TRBJ2-2,16,-,TGTGCCGTCGCTCATGGAGACAGGTCCCTCACCGGGGAGCTGTTTTTT,CAVAHGDRSLTGELFF
TRBV4-2,-,TRBJ1-1,13,TRBD1,TGTGCCAGCAGCCCGACAGGGGGGAGTGAAGCTTTCTTT,CASSPTGGSEAFF
TRBV7-9,-,TRBJ2-2,17,TRBD1,TGTGCCAGCAGCAACTACGGGGACAGGGGAGGAACCGGGGAGCTGTTTTTT,CASSNYGDRGGTGELFF